A selection of T cell receptor beta chains follows, all from one sample in a study of post-analysis software for immune sequencing data. TCRdb re-called the PCR reads with MiXCR, one entry per CDR3 protein. The table lists around 770,000 distinct CDR3 sequences, 46% of them singletons, with around 4.7% in the top ten. Specimen: blood. All receptors derive from a girl under 18 with multiple sclerosis. The CDR3 runs from the conserved cysteine through the conserved F or W. A D gene is named only where the DNA matches it firmly. Clone size is shown for a subset of rows, as once, few, many or a class of expanded clone.

TGTGCCACCAGCAGAGGAGGGCTGGACCAGCCCCAGCATTTT	CATSRGGLDQPQHF	.	14	.	TRBJ1-5	TRBV15
TGCGCCAGCAGCCAATGGGATGCGGGACAGCAGAATTCACCCCTCCACTTT	CASSQWDAGQQNSPLHF	.	17	TRBD1	TRBJ1-6	TRBV4-1
TGCAGTGCTAGACCTGGACAGGGCGCTAACCAAGAGACCCAGTACTTC	CSARPGQGANQETQYF	.	16	TRBD1	TRBJ2-5	TRBV20-1
TGTGCCAGCAGTTACTCCGGACCTTACAATGAGCAGTTCTTC	CASSYSGPYNEQFF	few	14	.	TRBJ2-1	TRBV6-6
TGTGCCAGTAGCCAAGATGCAGGGTCGGCTGAAGCTTTCTTT	CASSQDAGSAEAFF	once	14	.	TRBJ1-1	TRBV4-2
TGTGCCAGCAGTCCCGGGGCAGGGTGGAGTGTTGGCAATCAGCCCCAGCATTTT	CASSPGAGWSVGNQPQHF	.	18	.	TRBJ1-5	TRBV6-2/TRBV6-3
TGTGCCATCAGTGAGGCAGAGCCTGAGCAGTTCTTC	CAISEAEPEQFF	.	12	.	TRBJ2-1	TRBV10-3
TGCAGCGTTGAGAGCTGGGCTGGCTACACCTTC	CSVESWAGYTF	.	11	.	TRBJ1-2	TRBV29-1
TGCGCCAGCAGCCCAAGCGGGACTAGCCTACACAATGAGCAGTTCTTC	CASSPSGTSLHNEQFF	.	16	TRBD2	TRBJ2-1	TRBV5-1
TGCAGTGCTAGAGGGACAGAACCCTATGGCCACACCTTC	CSARGTEPYGHTF	.	13	.	TRBJ1-2	TRBV20-1
TGTGCTAGTGGTCCGATGGGAGGGGGCGACCTCTACTATGGCTACACCTTC	CASGPMGGGDLYYGYTF	.	17	TRBD1	TRBJ1-2	TRBV12-5
TGTGCCAGCAGCGCAGGGGGCGGATTCACAGATACGCAGTATTTT	CASSAGGGFTDTQYF	few	15	TRBD1	TRBJ2-3	TRBV9
TGTGCCAGCACCCCAGCGGAGGGCTATGGCTACACCTTC	CASTPAEGYGYTF	few	13	.	TRBJ1-2	TRBV2
TGCAGTGCCCCTCCTCGCGGAGGCACAGATACGCAGTATTTT	CSAPPRGGTDTQYF	.	14	.	TRBJ2-3	TRBV20-1
TGCAGTGCTACTCTACTAGCGGCCAAAGAGACCCAGTACTTC	CSATLLAAKETQYF	.	14	TRBD2	TRBJ2-5	TRBV20-1
TGTGCCTGGAGTGTGTCTACAGGGGGTTGGTATGGCTACACCTTC	CAWSVSTGGWYGYTF	.	15	TRBD1	TRBJ1-2	TRBV30
TGCAGTGCTAGACAGGGTAATAATTCACCCCTCCACTTT	CSARQGNNSPLHF	.	13	.	TRBJ1-6	TRBV20-1
TGTGCCAGCAGCGTAGGAGGTTCCGACGACGAGCAGTACTTC	CASSVGGSDDEQYF	.	14	.	TRBJ2-7	TRBV9
TGTGCCAGCCGTAGGGCCAAAAGCTCCTACGAGCAGTACTTC	CASRRAKSSYEQYF	.	14	.	TRBJ2-7	TRBV28
TGTGCCAGCAGTTACTCCCAAGCGGGCAGCACAGATACGCAGTATTTT	CASSYSQAGSTDTQYF	few	16	.	TRBJ2-3	TRBV6-5
TGTGCCAGCAGTTTTGTGAGGGGTTCTAGCAATCAGCCCCAGCATTTT	CASSFVRGSSNQPQHF	.	16	.	TRBJ1-5	TRBV28
TGTGCCAGCACCCTAGACAGGACCCACTACGAGCAGTACTTC	CASTLDRTHYEQYF	few	14	.	TRBJ2-7	TRBV6-1
TGTGCCAGTAGTAGCCGGAGGGGGCTATACGAGCAGTACTTC	CASSSRRGLYEQYF	.	14	.	TRBJ2-7	TRBV19
TGTGCCAGCAGTAAAAGGAGGGGCGACTATGGCTACACCTTC	CASSKRRGDYGYTF	.	14	.	TRBJ1-2	TRBV12-3/TRBV12-4